Ten or more counts support the clone carrying this TCR beta chain. Its matching antigen is unknown. Trimming left V 7 bases short and J 4 bases short, with 13 bases between. The length of the CDR3 is 12 residues. Germline values: CDR1 DFQATT, CDR2 SNEGSKA (reference sequence). The data derive from a study of T cells after yellow fever vaccination. TCRdb passed the 5' RACE reads through MiXCR, listing each CDR3 protein once. The sample has 200,000 to 250,000 distinct CDR3 sequences; roughly 3% are singletons. Study results and limitations: Some clonotypes were seen in both the CD4 and the CD8 compartments. These made up a small share and likely arose from convergent recombination.

This receptor was obtained from a young man who received the YFV17D yellow fever vaccine. This sample comprised CD4+ T cells sorted from PBMCs, obtained 10 days after the yellow fever booster vaccination. This chain links TRBV20-1 with TRBJ1-2, with D maybe TRBD1 (6 bases). The CDR3 protein is CSGSGRGYGYTF. The CDR3 DNA is TGCAGTGGAAGCGGCAGGGGCTATGGCTACACCTTC.